What follows describes a single T cell receptor (beta chain). The V gene lost 1 base and the J gene lost 1 base, with 8 bases spanning the gap. Per germline, CDR1 SGHTA and CDR2 FQGNSA. The CDR3 contains 14 residues. 13 Jbeta primers and 60 Vbeta primers were used for the PCR. Generated by immunoSEQ multiplex PCR, the TCRdb table keeps only in-frame clones and is missing some. Of roughly 180,000 clones in the sample, 60% to 80% were seen once. This entry comes from a study of cytomegalovirus exposure and HLA in healthy donors. This TCR was recovered from a man in his forties or fifties in good health and CMV-seropositive. The sequenced sample was PBMCs. The chain links TRBV7-2 to TRBJ2-7, with D perhaps TRBD1 (5 bases). Here the CDR3 reads CASSLGTISYEQYF. CDR3 coding DNA: TGTGCCAGCAGCTTAGGGACAATATCCTACGAGCAGTACTTC.